The source of this T cell receptor beta chain is a study of cytomegalovirus exposure and HLA in healthy donors. The study, taken as a whole, reports: Later on, a genetic analysis was performed. It linked a missense variant in DCLRE1C with V- and J-gene trimming of TCR beta.

CDR3 length: 14 amino acids. Germline V gene data show CDR1 as MNHNS and CDR2 as SASEGT. After removal of 7 bases from V and 5 bases from J, the junction contained 10 bases not matched to a gene. The study ran its PCR with 60 Vbeta and 13 Jbeta primers. Data came from immunoSEQ multiplex PCR; TCRdb stores just in-frame clones and leaves some out. The repertoire holds about 200,000 clones, with about 76% as singletons. With respect to this clone: Its antigen is not known.

This TCR was sampled from a male donor in good health and CMV-seropositive. This sequence joins TRBV6-1 and TRBJ1-2; 7 bases fit TRBD1. The sequenced sample was PBMCs. This CDR3 reads CASKLPQGKYGYTF. The CDR3 DNA is TGTGCCAGCAAATTACCACAGGGGAAATATGGCTACACCTTC.